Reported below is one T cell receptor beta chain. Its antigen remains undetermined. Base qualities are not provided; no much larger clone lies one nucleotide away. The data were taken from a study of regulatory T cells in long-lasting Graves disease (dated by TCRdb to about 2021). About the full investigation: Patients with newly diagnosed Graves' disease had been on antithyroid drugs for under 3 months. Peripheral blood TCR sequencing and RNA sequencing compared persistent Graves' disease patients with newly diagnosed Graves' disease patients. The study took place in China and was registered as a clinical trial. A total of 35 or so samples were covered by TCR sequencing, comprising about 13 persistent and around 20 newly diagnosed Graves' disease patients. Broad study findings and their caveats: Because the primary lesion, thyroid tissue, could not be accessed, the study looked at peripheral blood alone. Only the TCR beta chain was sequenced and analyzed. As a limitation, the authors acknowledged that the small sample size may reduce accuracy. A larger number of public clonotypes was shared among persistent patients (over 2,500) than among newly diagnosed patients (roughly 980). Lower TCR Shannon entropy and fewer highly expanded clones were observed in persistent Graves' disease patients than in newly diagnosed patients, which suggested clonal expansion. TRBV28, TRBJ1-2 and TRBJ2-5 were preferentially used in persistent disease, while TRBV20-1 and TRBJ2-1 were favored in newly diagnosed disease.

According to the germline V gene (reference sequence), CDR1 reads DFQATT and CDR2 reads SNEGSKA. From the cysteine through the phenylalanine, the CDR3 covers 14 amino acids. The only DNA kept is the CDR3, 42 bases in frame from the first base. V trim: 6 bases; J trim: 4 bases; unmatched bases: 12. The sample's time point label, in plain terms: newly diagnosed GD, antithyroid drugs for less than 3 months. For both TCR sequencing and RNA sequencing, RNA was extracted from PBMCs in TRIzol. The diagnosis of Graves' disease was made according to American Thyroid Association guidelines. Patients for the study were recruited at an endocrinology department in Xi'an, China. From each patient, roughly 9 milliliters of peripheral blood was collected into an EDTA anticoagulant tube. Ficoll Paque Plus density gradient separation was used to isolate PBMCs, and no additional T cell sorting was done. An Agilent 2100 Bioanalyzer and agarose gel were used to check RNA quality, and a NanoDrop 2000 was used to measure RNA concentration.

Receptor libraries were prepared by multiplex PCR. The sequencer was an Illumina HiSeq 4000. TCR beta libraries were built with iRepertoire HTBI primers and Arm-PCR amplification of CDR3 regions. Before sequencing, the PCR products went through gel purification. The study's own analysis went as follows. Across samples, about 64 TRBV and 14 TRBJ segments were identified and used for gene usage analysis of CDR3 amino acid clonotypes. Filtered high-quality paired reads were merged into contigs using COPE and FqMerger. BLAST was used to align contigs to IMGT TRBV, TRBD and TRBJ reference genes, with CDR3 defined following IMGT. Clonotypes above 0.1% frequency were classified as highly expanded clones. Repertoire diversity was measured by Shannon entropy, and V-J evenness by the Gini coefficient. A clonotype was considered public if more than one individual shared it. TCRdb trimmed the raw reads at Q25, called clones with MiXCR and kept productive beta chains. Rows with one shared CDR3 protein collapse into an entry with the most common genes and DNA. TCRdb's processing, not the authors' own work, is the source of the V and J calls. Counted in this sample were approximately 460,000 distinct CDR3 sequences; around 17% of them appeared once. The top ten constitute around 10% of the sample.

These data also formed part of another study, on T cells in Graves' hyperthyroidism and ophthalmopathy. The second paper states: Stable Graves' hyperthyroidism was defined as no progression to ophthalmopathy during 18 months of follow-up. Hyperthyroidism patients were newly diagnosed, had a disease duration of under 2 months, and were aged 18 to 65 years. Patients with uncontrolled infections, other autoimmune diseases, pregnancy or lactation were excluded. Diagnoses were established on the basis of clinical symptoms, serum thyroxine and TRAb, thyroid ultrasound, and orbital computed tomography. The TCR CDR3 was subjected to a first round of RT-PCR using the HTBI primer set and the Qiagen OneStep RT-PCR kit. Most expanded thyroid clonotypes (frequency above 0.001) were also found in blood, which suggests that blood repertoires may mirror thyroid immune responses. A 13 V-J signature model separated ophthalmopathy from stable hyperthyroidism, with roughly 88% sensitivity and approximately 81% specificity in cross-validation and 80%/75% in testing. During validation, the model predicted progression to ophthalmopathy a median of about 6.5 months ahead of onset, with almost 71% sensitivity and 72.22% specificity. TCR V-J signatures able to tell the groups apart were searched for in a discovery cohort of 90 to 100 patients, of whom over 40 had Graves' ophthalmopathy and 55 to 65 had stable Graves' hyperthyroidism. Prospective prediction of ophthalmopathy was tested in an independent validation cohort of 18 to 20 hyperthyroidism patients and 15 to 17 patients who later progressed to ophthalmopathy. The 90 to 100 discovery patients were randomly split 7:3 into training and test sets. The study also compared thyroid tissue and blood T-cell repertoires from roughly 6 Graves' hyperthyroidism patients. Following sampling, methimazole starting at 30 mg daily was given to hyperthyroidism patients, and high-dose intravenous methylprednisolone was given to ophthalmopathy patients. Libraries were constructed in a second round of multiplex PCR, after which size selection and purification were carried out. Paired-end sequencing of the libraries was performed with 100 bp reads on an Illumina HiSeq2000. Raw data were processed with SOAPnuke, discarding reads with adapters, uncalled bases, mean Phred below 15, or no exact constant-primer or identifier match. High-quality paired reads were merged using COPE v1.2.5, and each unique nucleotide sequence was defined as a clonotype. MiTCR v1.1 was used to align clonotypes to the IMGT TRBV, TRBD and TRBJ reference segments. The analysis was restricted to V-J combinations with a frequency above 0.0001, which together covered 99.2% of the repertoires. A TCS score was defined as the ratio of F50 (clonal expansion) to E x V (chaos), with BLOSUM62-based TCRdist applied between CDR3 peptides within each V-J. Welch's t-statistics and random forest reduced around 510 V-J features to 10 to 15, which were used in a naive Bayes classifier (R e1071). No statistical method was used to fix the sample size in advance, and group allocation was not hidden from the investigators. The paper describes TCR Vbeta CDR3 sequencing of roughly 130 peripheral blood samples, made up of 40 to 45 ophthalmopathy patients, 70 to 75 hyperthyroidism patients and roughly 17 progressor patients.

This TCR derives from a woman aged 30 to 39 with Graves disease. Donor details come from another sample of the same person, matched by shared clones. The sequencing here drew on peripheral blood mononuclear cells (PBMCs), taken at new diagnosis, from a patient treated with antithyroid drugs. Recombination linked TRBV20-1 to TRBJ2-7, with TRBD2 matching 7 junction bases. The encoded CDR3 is CSANHAGEEYEQYF. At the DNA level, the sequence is TGCAGTGCCAACCATGCGGGAGAAGAATACGAGCAGTACTTC.